A selection of T cell receptor beta chains follows, all from one sample in a study of cytomegalovirus exposure and HLA in healthy donors. Assay used: immunoSEQ multiplex PCR; TCRdb lists only in-frame clones, some missing. In the table there are fewer than 200,000 clones, roughly 90% of which are singletons. Input material: PBMCs. The receptors come from a boy younger than 10 in good health and CMV-seronegative. CDR3s include the opening cysteine and the closing phenylalanine or tryptophan. Each record gives: V gene, D gene, J gene, CDR3 protein. A D gene is named only where the DNA matches it firmly.

TRBV6-1,-,TRBJ1-6,CASSEPRGGLPYNSPLHF
TRBV28,-,TRBJ1-2,CGARGISGYTF
TRBV28,-,TRBJ2-6,CASSFLESGANVLTF
TRBV29-1,TRBD1,TRBJ1-1,CSVDLDRGNTEAFF
TRBV5-6,TRBD2,TRBJ2-7,CASSSGGRGEQYF
TRBV27,-,TRBJ2-7,CASRGGRGFISSYEQYF
TRBV18,-,TRBJ1-3,CASSPVRGSSGNTIYF
TRBV7-3,-,TRBJ2-5,CASSLSGLQETQYF
TRBV5-1,-,TRBJ2-3,CASSSADTQYF
TRBV7-3,-,TRBJ2-3,CASSFSGLPTDTQYF
TRBV7-9,TRBD2,TRBJ2-3,CASSFPGGERPQYF
TRBV5-1,-,TRBJ2-1,CASSLDYLVYEQFF
TRBV28,-,TRBJ1-3,CASSFSSGNTIYF
TRBV6-4,-,TRBJ1-1,CASSLDTNTEAFF
TRBV16,-,TRBJ1-5,CASSQSRQPQHF
TRBV7-8,TRBD2,TRBJ2-1,CASSLSGGAYNEQFF
TRBV9,TRBD1,TRBJ2-1,CASSADLGTGGNEQFF
TRBV6-6,-,TRBJ2-5,CASSYPKGAQYF
TRBV27,-,TRBJ1-2,CASSWDQGQAGYTF
TRBV15,-,TRBJ2-7,CATSRENRDYEQYF
TRBV6-1,-,TRBJ2-5,CASSPARLTQETQYF
TRBV13,-,TRBJ1-3,CASSLGVVGNTIYF